The 10 T cell receptor beta chains below all came from one sample that was sequenced in a study of CD8 T cells in ankylosing spondylitis. Overall study findings and caveats: Ankylosing spondylitis blood seemed to carry a telltale TCR beta motif made of seven or eight highly homologous variants.

Using its own MiXCR run on the 5' RACE reads, TCRdb lists one record per CDR3 protein. Of roughly 470,000 distinct CDR3 sequences listed, more than 25% are singletons. These receptors have no identified antigens. Sequenced input: blood, either unsorted or a sorted T cell fraction (not recorded which). The receptors here all came from a male donor with ankylosing spondylitis.

V gene TRBV20-1 combines with J gene TRBJ1-2, with unresolved D. V lost 3 bases, J lost 2 bases, and 13 bases lay in between. Germline V gene data show CDR1 as DFQATT and CDR2 as SNEGSKA (reference sequence). The CDR3 is made up of 14 amino acids. The CDR3 spells CSASTSIWNYGYTF. The CDR3 coding sequence is TGCAGTGCTAGTACCTCAATATGGAACTATGGCTACACCTTC.

This clonotype has just a few counts. CDR3 in DNA: TGCAGTGCTAGAGACTTCCGTAGTGCAACAGATACGCAGTATTTT. The encoded protein is CSARDFRSATDTQYF. The chain has TRBV20-1 and TRBJ2-3; D not certain. The CDR3 runs 15 residues. Trimming removed 0 bases at V and 3 bases at J, with 13 bases between. Per the germline V gene, CDR1 is DFQATT and CDR2 is SNEGSKA (reference sequence).

This clonotype turned up a few times. The chain has TRBV11-2 and TRBJ2-1, with D uncertain. The CDR3 contains 18 residues. The germline V gene has CDR1 SGHAT and CDR2 FQNNGV. V lost 3 bases and J lost 2, with 20 bases in between. The CDR3 DNA is TGTGCCAGCAGCTTGTACACCGGCTTGAGTCCCCCCTACAATGAGCAGTTCTTC. Protein: CASSLYTGLSPPYNEQFF.

The V gene is TRBV11-2, the J gene TRBJ2-7, with D possibly called TRBD1 or TRBD2 (5 bases each). Germline V lookup: CDR1 SGHAT, CDR2 FQNNGV. Between the trimmed V and J ends, which lost 6 bases and 7 bases, there was a span of 13 bases. This CDR3 spans 12 amino acids. CDR3: CASSPRWGEQYF. As DNA, the CDR3 is TGTGCCAGCAGTCCCCGCTGGGGGGAGCAGTACTTC.

This chain joins TRBV12-3 or TRBV12-4 and TRBJ2-7; tentatively, D is TRBD2 (6 bases). Trimming cost V 2 bases and J 6 bases, with 11 bases left between them. The CDR3 totals 13 residues. Here the CDR3 reads CASSLRREGEQYF. In DNA form, the CDR3 reads TGTGCCAGCAGTTTAAGGAGGGAAGGCGAGCAGTACTTC.

This clonotype was recorded many times. The CDR3, as DNA: TGTGCCAGCAGCTTTAATACAGGGGGGAAAGAGACCCAGTACTTC. It specifies CASSFNTGGKETQYF. V usage is TRBV7-7 and J usage is TRBJ2-5, with TRBD1 matching 8 bases. Trimming took 3 bases from V and 3 from J; bases not matched to a gene: 6. This CDR3 spans 15 amino acids. Germline V gives CDR1 SSHAT, CDR2 FNYEAQ (reference sequence). The full variable domain, with the rest looked up from reference TRBV7-7 and TRBJ2-5, is GAGVSQSPRYKVTKRGQDVTLRCDPISSHATLYWYQQALGQGPEFLTYFNYEAQPDKSGLPSDRFSAERPEGSISTLTIQRTEQRDSAMYRCASSFNTGGKETQYFGPGTRLLVL.

The genes are TRBV6-1 and TRBJ1-6; D may be TRBD1 (6 bases). The V and J ends lost 6 bases and 0 bases respectively, with 12 bases between them. This CDR3 is built from 16 residues. CDR1 and CDR2 from the germline V gene are MNHNS and SASEGT. The CDR3 region is CASRRDIPSYNSPLHF. For the CDR3, the DNA is TGTGCCAGCAGGAGGGACATCCCCTCCTATAATTCACCCCTCCACTTT.

The gene calls are TRBV29-1 and TRBJ2-1, with TRBD2 matching over 8 bases. V lost 5 bases, J lost 0 bases, and 6 bases stayed unmatched. Germline loops: CDR1 SQVTM, CDR2 ANQGSEA. CDR3 length: 15 amino acids. The CDR3 here is CSVLGLADSYNEQFF. The CDR3 DNA follows: TGCAGCGTTTTAGGACTAGCCGACTCCTACAATGAGCAGTTCTTC.

This chain uses TRBV20-1 with TRBJ2-3; unclear D gene. The CDR3 sequence is 12 residues long. V lost 5 bases, J lost 1 base, and 7 bases lay in between. Germline V CDR1 and CDR2: DFQATT, SNEGSKA (reference sequence). Written as DNA, the CDR3 is TGCAGTGCTCCCGTTGGCACAGATACGCAGTATTTT. It codes for CSAPVGTDTQYF.

This sequence joins TRBV5-1 and TRBJ2-1; the match to TRBD2 covers 7 bases. The germline V gene has CDR1 SGHRS and CDR2 YFSETQ. The CDR3 is 17 residues long. The junction had 8 bases not matched to a gene; V was cut back by 2 bases and J by 0 bases. CDR3 protein: CASSFPRTSPSYNEQFF. The CDR3 nucleotides read TGCGCCAGCAGCTTCCCCAGGACTAGTCCCTCCTACAATGAGCAGTTCTTC.